This record concerns one T cell receptor beta chain sequence. V dropped 3 bases and J dropped 6; count of bases not matched to a gene: 10. The CDR3 extends over 16 amino acids. CDR1 is ENHRY, CDR2 SYGVKD, per germline. This entry belongs to a study of identical twins. One entry per CDR3 protein results from TCRdb running MiXCR on the 5' RACE reads. Counted here are roughly 500,000 distinct CDR3 sequences, about 20% occurring once; the ten biggest clones make up roughly 0.9%. This sample also belongs to another study, concerning T cells expressing NK-cell markers. Turning to that study: HCMV seropositivity characterized seven of the eight sequenced donors, and seronegativity one.

The chain recombines TRBV10-3 with TRBJ2-5, with 10 bases matching TRBD1. This receptor was identified in a woman aged 18-29 years in good health. The material sequenced was CD4+ T cells sorted from blood. The CDR3 loop is CAISESGTGVVQTQYF. The CDR3 coding sequence is TGTGCCATCAGTGAATCCGGGACAGGGGTTGTTCAGACCCAGTACTTC.